The 14 T cell receptor beta chains in this list originate from one sample, sequenced in a study of circulating and synovial CD4+ cells in juvenile arthritis. Assay used: immunoSEQ multiplex PCR; TCRdb lists only in-frame clones, some missing. The table records around 35,000 clones, about 95% of them present only once. The sequenced sample consisted of CD4+ T cells from blood. These receptors came from a human donor with juvenile idiopathic arthritis.

The chain combines TRBV30 with TRBJ1-4, with unresolved D. Per germline, CDR1 GTSNPN and CDR2 SVGIG (reference sequence). The CDR3 totals 16 residues. V lost 3 bases to trimming and J lost 3 bases, with 17 bases between them. CDR3 nucleotide sequence: TGTGCCTGGAGCCAACCTGGAGGGTGGGCTAATGAAAAACTGTTTTTT. Protein product: CAWSQPGGWANEKLFF.

This chain links TRBV5-1 with TRBJ2-5; D unclear. V lost 1 base and J lost 4, with 5 bases in between. Per germline, CDR1 SGHRS and CDR2 YFSETQ. CDR3 length: 12 residues. CDR3 sequence reads: CASSLTAETQYF. The CDR3 DNA follows: TGCGCCAGCAGCTTGACAGCAGAGACCCAGTACTTC.

V and J are TRBV7-2 and TRBJ2-7; 12 positions match TRBD2. CDR3 size: 18 residues. The ends lost 6 bases at V and 0 bases at J; junction bases unmatched: 12. Germline V gene sequence: CDR1 SGHTA, CDR2 FQGNSA. The CDR3 coding sequence is TGTGCCAGCAGGCCCCCGGGACTAGCGGGCCCAAGCTCCTACGAGCAGTACTTC. Translation gives CASRPPGLAGPSSYEQYF.

This chain connects TRBV11-1 to TRBJ2-7; 7 positions match TRBD2. The CDR3 is 15 residues long. The germline CDR1 and CDR2 sequences are SGHAT and FQDESV (reference sequence). Losses at the gene ends were 5 bases for V and 6 bases for J; bases not matched to a gene: 13. The CDR3: CASSVRDGTKGEQYF. Here the CDR3 DNA reads TGTGCCAGCAGCGTGAGGGACGGGACTAAGGGCGAGCAGTACTTC.

The chain uses TRBV6-5 and TRBJ2-5; TRBD1 is a possible D gene (6 bases). The CDR3 extends over 13 amino acids. CDR1 is MNHEY and CDR2 is SVGAGI in the germline V gene. The germline V and J ends were trimmed by 5 bases and 5 bases, with 12 bases remaining between them. CDR3: CASSTGFRETQYF. The CDR3, as DNA: TGTGCCAGCAGTACAGGGTTTCGGGAGACCCAGTACTTC.

V gene TRBV4-3 combines with J gene TRBJ2-7, with D maybe TRBD1 (5 bases). The length of the CDR3 is 15 residues. The germline V and J ends were trimmed by 3 bases and 2 bases, with 14 bases remaining between them. Germline-derived CDR1 and CDR2 are LGHNA and YSLEER. The CDR3 loop is CASSHGLEQAYEQYF. The DNA of the CDR3 is TGCGCCAGCAGCCACGGTTTGGAACAGGCCTACGAGCAGTACTTC.

The chain couples TRBV7-3 to TRBJ2-1, with D unclear. Germline V CDR1 and CDR2: SGHTA, FQGTGA. This CDR3 comprises 16 residues. V lost 2 bases to trimming and J lost 2 bases, with 13 bases between them. The CDR3 sequence: CASSLEARSTYNEQFF. The CDR3 DNA reads TGTGCCAGCAGCTTAGAGGCCAGATCGACCTACAATGAGCAGTTCTTC.

With regard to this clone: At one boundary the junction diverges from the germline segment, which might be a read error. The V call is TRBV7-7, the J call TRBJ2-1; D call uncertain. The CDR3 is 15 amino acids. Germline V CDR1 and CDR2: SSHAT, FNYEAQ (reference sequence). CDR3: CASSLSASSYNEQFF. In nucleotides, the CDR3 is TGTGCTAGCAGCTTGTCCGCCAGCTCCTACAATGAGCAGTTCTTC.

V gene TRBV10-3 combines with J gene TRBJ2-3; D gene ambiguous. Between the trimmed V and J ends, which lost 0 bases and 0 bases, there was a span of 10 bases. Germline V gene data show CDR1 as ENHRY and CDR2 as SYGVKD. The CDR3 is made up of 16 amino acids. CDR3 sequence: CAISESELPSTDTQYF. CDR3 bases: TGTGCCATCAGTGAGTCGGAACTACCTAGCACAGATACGCAGTATTTT.

The CDR3 bases are TGTGCCAGCAGTGGAGTATGGAGGCCCTCTGGAAACACCATATATTTT. Translation gives CASSGVWRPSGNTIYF. The genes are TRBV6-1 and TRBJ1-3, with no clear D. CDR3 length: 16 amino acids. The V gene's germline CDR1 is MNHNS and CDR2 SASEGT. V was trimmed by 4 bases and J by 0 bases, leaving 13 bases between them.

The gene calls are TRBV4-1 and TRBJ2-3; TRBD2 agrees at 8 bases. CDR3 length equals 16 residues. Germline CDR1 reads MGHRA; CDR2 reads YSYEKL. The ends lost 0 bases at V and 4 bases at J; junction bases unmatched: 6. The CDR3 nucleotides read TGCGCCAGCAGCCAAGATCACGGAGCGGGAGCAGATACGCAGTATTTT. It yields the protein CASSQDHGAGADTQYF.

The chain links TRBV5-4 to TRBJ1-6; 7 bases match TRBD1. CDR3 length: 14 amino acids. V shed 0 bases and J 14 bases; nucleotides not matched to a gene: 8. CDR1 and CDR2 from the germline V gene are SGHNT and YYREEE (reference sequence). The CDR3 is CASSLGQGQFTLHF. The CDR3 nucleotides are TGTGCCAGCAGCTTGGGACAGGGACAATTCACCCTCCACTTT.

The chain combines TRBV11-2 with TRBJ1-4; D is possibly TRBD1 (6 bases). The germline gives CDR1 SGHAT, CDR2 FQNNGV. This CDR3 spans 13 amino acids. V was clipped by 0 bases and J by 7 bases, with 6 bases between them. CDR3 sequence: CASSLEGGEKLFF. The CDR3 DNA is TGTGCCAGCAGCTTAGAAGGGGGTGAAAAACTGTTTTTT.

The rearrangement links TRBV19 to TRBJ1-1, with 9 bases aligning to TRBD1. The CDR3 is 14 amino acids. The V gene end was trimmed by 6 bases and the J gene end by 0 bases; junction bases not matched to a gene: 2. Looked up from germline, CDR1 is LNHDA and CDR2 is SQIVND (reference sequence). The CDR3 bases are TGTGCCAGTAGAGGACAGGGGTTGAACACTGAAGCTTTCTTT. Amino acid sequence: CASRGQGLNTEAFF.